The entry below describes one T cell receptor (beta chain). Vbeta (60) and Jbeta (13) primers were used in the PCR. Sequenced by immunoSEQ multiplex PCR; TCRdb stores in-frame clones only, minus some. Found here are 90,000 to 100,000 clones, approximately 79% of them singletons; the top ten hold roughly 19%. Trimming left V 6 bases short and J 1 base short, with 12 bases between. This CDR3 comprises 14 residues. Germline V lookup: CDR1 MGHRA, CDR2 YSYEKL. This record belongs to a study of cytomegalovirus exposure and HLA in healthy donors. The clonotype comes from a woman aged 55-70 years in good health and CMV-seropositive. The source material was PBMCs. The J gene is TRBJ2-5, the V gene TRBV4-1; TRBD2 is a possible D gene (6 bases). This CDR3 is CASSRTMAQETQYF. The CDR3 nucleotides read TGCGCCAGCAGTCGGACTATGGCCCAAGAGACCCAGTACTTC.